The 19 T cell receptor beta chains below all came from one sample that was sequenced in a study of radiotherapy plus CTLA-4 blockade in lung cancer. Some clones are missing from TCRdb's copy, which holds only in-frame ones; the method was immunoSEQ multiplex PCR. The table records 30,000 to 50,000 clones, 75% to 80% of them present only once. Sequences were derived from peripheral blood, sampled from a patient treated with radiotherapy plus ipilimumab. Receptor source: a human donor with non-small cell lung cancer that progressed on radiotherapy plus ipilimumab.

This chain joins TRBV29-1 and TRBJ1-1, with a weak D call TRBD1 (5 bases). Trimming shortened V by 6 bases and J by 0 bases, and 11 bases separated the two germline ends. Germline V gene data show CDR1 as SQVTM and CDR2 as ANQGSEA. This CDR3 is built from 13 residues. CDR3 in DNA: TGCAGCGTCCAGGGCCAAGTGAACACTGAAGCTTTCTTT. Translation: CSVQGQVNTEAFF.

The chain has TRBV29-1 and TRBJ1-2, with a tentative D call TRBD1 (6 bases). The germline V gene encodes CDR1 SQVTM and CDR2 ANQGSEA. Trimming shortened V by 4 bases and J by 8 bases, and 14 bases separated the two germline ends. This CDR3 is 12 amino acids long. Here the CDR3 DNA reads TGCAGCGTTGTTCGGGGGGCACGAGGCTACACCTTC. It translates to CSVVRGARGYTF.

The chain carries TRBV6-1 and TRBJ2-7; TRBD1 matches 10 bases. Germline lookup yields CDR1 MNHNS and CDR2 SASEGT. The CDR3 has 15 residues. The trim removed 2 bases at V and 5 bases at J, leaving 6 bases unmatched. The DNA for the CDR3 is TGTGCCAGCAGTGAACCGAGACAGGGGGCCAACGAGCAGTACTTC. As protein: CASSEPRQGANEQYF.

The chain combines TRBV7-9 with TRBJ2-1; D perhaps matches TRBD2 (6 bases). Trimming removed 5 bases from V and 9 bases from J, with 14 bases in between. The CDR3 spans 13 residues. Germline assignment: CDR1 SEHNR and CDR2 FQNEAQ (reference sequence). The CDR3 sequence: CASSRGLWGEQFF. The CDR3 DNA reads TGTGCCAGCAGCAGGGGACTCTGGGGTGAGCAGTTCTTC.

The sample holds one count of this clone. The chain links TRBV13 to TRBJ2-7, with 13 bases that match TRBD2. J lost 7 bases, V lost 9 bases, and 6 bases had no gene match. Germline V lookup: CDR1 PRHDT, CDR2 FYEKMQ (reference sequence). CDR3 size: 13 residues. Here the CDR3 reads CASTTSGGEEQYF. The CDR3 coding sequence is TGTGCCAGTACAACTAGCGGGGGGGAAGAGCAGTACTTC.

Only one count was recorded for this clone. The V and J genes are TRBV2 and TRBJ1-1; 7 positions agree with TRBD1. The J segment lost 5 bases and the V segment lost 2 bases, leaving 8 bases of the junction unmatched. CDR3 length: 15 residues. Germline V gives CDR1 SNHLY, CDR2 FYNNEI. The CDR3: CASSERRGQMTEAFF. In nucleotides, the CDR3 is TGTGCCAGCAGTGAAAGGCGGGGACAGATGACTGAAGCTTTCTTT. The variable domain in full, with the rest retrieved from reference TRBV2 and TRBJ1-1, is EPEVTQTPSHQVTQMGQEVILRCVPISNHLYFYWYRQILGQKVEFLVSFYNNEISEKSEIFDDQFSVERPDGSNFTLKIRSTKLEDSAMYFCASSERRGQMTEAFFGQGTRLTVV.

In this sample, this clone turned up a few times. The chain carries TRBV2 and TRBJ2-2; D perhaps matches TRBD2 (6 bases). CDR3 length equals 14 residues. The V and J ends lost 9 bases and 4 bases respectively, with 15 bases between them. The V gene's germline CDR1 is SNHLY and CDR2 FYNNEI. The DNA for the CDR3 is TGTGCCAGTAGAGACCCCGGGGGCACCGGGGAGCTGTTTTTT. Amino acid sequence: CASRDPGGTGELFF.

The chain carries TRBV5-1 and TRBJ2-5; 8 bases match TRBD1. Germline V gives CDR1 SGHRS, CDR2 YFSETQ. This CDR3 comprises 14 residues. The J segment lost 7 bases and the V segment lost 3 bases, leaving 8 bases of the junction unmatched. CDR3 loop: CASSSGTGPGTQYF. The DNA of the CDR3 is TGCGCCAGCAGCTCTGGGACAGGTCCGGGGACCCAGTACTTC.

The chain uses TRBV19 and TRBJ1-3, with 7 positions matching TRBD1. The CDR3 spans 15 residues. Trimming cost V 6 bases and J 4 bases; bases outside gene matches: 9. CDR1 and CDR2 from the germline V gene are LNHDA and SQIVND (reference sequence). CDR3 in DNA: TGTGCCAGTAGGGATACAGGGGCCGGAGGAAACACCATATATTTT. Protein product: CASRDTGAGGNTIYF.

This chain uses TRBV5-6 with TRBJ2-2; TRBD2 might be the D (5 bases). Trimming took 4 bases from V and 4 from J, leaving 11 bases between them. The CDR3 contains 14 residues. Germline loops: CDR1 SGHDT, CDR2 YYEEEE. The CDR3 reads CASSRLRGTGELFF. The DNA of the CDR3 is TGTGCCAGCAGCAGACTCCGGGGCACCGGGGAGCTGTTTTTT.

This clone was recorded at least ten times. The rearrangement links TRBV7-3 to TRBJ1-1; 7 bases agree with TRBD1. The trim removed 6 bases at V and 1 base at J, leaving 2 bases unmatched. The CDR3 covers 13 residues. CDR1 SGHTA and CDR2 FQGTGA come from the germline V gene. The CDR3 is CASSRQGNTEAFF. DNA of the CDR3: TGTGCCAGCAGTCGACAGGGGAACACTGAAGCTTTCTTT.

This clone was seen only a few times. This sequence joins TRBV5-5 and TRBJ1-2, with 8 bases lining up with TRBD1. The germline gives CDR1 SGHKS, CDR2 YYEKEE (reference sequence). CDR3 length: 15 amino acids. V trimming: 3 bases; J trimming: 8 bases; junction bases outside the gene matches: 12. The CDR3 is CASSSVDQGAGGYTF. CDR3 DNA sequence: TGTGCCAGCAGCTCCGTCGATCAGGGGGCGGGGGGCTACACCTTC. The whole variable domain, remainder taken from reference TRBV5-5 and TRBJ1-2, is DAGVTQSPTHLIKTRGQQVTLRCSPISGHKSVSWYQQVLGQGPQFIFQYYEKEERGRGNFPDRFSARQFPNYSSELNVNALLLGDSALYLCASSSVDQGAGGYTFGSGTRLTVV.

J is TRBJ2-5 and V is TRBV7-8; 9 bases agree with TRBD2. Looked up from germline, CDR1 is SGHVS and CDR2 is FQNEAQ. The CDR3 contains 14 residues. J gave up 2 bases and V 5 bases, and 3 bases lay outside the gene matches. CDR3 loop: CASSNLAGQETQYF. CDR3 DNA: TGTGCCAGCAGCAACCTAGCGGGGCAAGAGACCCAGTACTTC.

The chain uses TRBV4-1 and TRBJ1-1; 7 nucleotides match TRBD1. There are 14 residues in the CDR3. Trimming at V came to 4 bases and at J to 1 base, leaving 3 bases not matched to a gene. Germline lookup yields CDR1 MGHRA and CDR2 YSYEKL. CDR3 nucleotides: TGCGCCAGCAGCCCATGGACAGGGAACACTGAAGCTTTCTTT. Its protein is CASSPWTGNTEAFF.

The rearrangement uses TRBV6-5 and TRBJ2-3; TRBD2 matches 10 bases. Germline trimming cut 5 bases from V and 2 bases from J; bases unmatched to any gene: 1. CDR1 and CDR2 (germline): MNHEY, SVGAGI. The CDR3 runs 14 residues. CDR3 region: CASSTSGVTDTQYF. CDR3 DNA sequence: TGTGCCAGCAGTACTAGCGGGGTCACAGATACGCAGTATTTT.

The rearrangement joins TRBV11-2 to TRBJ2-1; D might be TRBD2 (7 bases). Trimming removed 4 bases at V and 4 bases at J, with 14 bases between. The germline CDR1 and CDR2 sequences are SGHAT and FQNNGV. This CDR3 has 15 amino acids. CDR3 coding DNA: TGTGCCAGCAGCTCCGCAGGGGAGGGTTACAATGAGCAGTTCTTC. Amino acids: CASSSAGEGYNEQFF.

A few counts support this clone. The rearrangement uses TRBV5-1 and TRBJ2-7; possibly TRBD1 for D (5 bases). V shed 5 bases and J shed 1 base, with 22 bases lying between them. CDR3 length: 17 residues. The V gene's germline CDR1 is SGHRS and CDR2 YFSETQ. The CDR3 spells CASSGRGASRASYEQYF. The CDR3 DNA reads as TGCGCCAGCAGTGGCCGTGGGGCTAGTCGAGCTTCCTACGAGCAGTACTTC.

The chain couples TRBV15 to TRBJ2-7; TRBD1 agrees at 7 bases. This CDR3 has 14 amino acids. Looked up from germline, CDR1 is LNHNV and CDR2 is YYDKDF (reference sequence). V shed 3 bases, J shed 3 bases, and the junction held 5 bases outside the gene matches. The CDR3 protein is CATSRGTDRYEQYF. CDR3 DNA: TGTGCCACCAGCAGGGGGACAGACCGCTACGAGCAGTACTTC. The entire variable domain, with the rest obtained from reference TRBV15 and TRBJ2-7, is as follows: DAMVIQNPRYQVTQFGKPVTLSCSQTLNHNVMYWYQQKSSQAPKLLFHYYDKDFNNEADTPDNFQSRRPNTSFCFLDIRSPGLGDTAMYLCATSRGTDRYEQYFGPGTRLTVT.

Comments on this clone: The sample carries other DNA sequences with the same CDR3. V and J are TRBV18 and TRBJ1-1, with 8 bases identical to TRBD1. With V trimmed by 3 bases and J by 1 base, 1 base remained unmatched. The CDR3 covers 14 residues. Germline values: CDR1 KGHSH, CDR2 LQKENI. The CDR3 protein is CASSPGQGNTEAFF. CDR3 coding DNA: TGTGCCAGCTCACCCGGACAGGGGAACACTGAAGCTTTCTTT.